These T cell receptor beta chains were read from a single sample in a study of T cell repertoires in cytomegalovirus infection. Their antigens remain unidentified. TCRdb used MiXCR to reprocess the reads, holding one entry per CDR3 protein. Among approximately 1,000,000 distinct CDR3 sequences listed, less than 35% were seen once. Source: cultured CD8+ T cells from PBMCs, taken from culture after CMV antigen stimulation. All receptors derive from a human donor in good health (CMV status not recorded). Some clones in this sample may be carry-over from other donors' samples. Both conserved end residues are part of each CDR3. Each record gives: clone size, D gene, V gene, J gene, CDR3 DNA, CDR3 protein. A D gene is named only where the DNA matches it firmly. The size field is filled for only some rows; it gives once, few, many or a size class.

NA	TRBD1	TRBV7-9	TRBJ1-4	TGTGCCAGCAGACAGGGGGCGAAGGAAAATCTGTTTTTT	CASRQGAKENLFF
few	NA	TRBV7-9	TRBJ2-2	TGTGCCAGCAGCTCCGAAACTAGCATATCCGGGGAGCTGTTTTTT	CASSSETSISGELFF
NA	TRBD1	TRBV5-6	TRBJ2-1	TGTGCCAGCAGCTTGGAGGTAGGGGGCACCTACAATGAGCAGTTCTTC	CASSLEVGGTYNEQFF
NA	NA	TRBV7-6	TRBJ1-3	TGTGCCAGCAGCATTACAGGGCCCGGAAACACCATATATTTT	CASSITGPGNTIYF
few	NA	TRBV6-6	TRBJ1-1	TGTGCCAGCAGTTACTTGCCAGGAATCCGACCTGAAGCTTTCTTT	CASSYLPGIRPEAFF
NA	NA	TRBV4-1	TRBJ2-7	TGTGCCAGCAGCCAAGCGTTGAGGAAATCCTACGAGCAGTACTTC	CASSQALRKSYEQYF
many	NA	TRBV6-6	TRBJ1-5	TGTGCCAGCAGTATCCGGGACATAGTTAAGCAGCCCCAGCATTTT	CASSIRDIVKQPQHF
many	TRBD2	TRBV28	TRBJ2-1	TGTGCCAGCAGCCCGGGAGGGCTTAATGAGCAGTTCTTC	CASSPGGLNEQFF
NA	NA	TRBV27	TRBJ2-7	TGTGCCAGCAGTTTTGCCCTAGGTGAGCAGTACTTC	CASSFALGEQYF
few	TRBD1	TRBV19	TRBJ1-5	TGTGCCAGTAGTCCCACGGACAGGGCCCAGCCCCAGCATTTT	CASSPTDRAQPQHF
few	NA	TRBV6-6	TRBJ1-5	TGTGCCAGCAGCCCCCCGGGAAGCGGTCAGCCCCAGCATTTT	CASSPPGSGQPQHF
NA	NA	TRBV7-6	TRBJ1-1	TGTGCCAGCCACCCCCCCATGAACACTGAAGCTTTCTTT	CASHPPMNTEAFF
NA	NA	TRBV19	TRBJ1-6	TGTGCCAGTAGTAGAAACGACCTACCCCTCCACTTT	CASSRNDLPLHF
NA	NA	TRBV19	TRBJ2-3	TGTGCCAGTAGTATAAGATGGCAAAGGCCCACAGATACGCAGTATTTT	CASSIRWQRPTDTQYF
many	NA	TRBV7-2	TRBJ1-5	TGTGCCAGCCGGGACCTCAGCTATAGCAATCAGCCCCAGCATTTT	CASRDLSYSNQPQHF
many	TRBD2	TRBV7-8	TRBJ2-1	TGTGCCAGCAGCTTAGGGGGGGGATTCCCTTACAATGAGCAGTTCTTC	CASSLGGGFPYNEQFF
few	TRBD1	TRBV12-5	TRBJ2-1	TGTGCTAGTGGGTGGGACAGGTCGAAGGAGCAGTTCTTC	CASGWDRSKEQFF
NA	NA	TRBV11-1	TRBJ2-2	TGTGCCAGCAGCAGTGACAGGACTGCGAACACCGGGGAGCTGTTTTTT	CASSSDRTANTGELFF
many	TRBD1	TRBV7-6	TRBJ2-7	TGTGCCAGCAGCGCAATAGACAGGGGGCAGGACGAGCAGTACTTC	CASSAIDRGQDEQYF
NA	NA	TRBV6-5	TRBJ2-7	TGTGCCAGCAGTTACTTCGGTCTGCGGCCAGACACCCACTACGAGCAGTACTTC	CASSYFGLRPDTHYEQYF
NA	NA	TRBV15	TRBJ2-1	TGTGCCACCAGCAGGATATACAATGAGCAGTTCTTC	CATSRIYNEQFF
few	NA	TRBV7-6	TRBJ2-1	TGTGCCAGCAGCCCGAATCCCCGCCATAGGGATGAGCAGTTCTTC	CASSPNPRHRDEQFF
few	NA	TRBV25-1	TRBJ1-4	TGTGCCAGCAGTGCCCATCTGAGATTAAATGAAAAACTGTTTTTT	CASSAHLRLNEKLFF
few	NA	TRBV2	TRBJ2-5	TGTGCCAGCAGTGACCCAATTAGGGGAGAGACCCAGTACTTC	CASSDPIRGETQYF
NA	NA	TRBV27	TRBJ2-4	TGTGCCAGCAGTTATGGAGGGGAGAGGAACATTCAGTACTTC	CASSYGGERNIQYF
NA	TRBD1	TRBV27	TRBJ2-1	TGTGCCAGCAGTACAGGGGTATCCTACAATGAGCAGTTCTTC	CASSTGVSYNEQFF
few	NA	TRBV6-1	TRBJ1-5	TGTGCCAGCAGTGTGAGGGACGCCGAGGGCAATCAGCCCCAGCATTTT	CASSVRDAEGNQPQHF
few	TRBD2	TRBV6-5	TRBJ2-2	TGTGCCAGCAGTTACCGGGAGGGACTAGCGGGATATAACACCGGGGAGCTGTTTTTT	CASSYREGLAGYNTGELFF
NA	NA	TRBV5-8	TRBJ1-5	TGTGCCAGCAGCTACTACGGCAGGGGCAATCAGCCCCAGCATTTT	CASSYYGRGNQPQHF
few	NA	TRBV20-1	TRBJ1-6	TGCAGTACTCCCCTCCCAGTGGGGTATTCACCCCTCCACTTT	CSTPLPVGYSPLHF
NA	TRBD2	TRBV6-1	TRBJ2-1	TGTGCCAGCAGTGAATTTAGCGGGGGGGCCGGGAATGAGCAGTTCTTC	CASSEFSGGAGNEQFF